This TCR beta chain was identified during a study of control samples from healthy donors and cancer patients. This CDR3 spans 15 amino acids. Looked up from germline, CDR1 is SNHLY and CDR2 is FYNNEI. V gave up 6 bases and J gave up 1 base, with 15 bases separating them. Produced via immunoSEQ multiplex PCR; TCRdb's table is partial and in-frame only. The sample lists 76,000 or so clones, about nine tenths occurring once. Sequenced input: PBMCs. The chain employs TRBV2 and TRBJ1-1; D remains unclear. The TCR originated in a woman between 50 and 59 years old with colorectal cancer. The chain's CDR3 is CASRVEEVQNTEAFF. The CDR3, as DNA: TGTGCCAGCAGGGTAGAGGAAGTGCAGAACACTGAAGCTTTCTTT.